This T cell receptor (beta chain) was captured in a study of cytomegalovirus exposure and HLA in healthy donors listed by TCRdb under 2017. A note on the overall study: An earlier analysis of 550 to 700 of the donors reported roughly 300 Gb of sequence data and roughly 110 million unique TCR beta sequences from 190 million or so T cells. To predict cytomegalovirus infection status, the study combined high-throughput TCR immunosequencing, statistical association of individual TCRs with disease status, and machine learning. Several DR-DQ haplotypes were treated as single units for association and clustering because of strong linkage in the cohort. A later genetic analysis took genome-wide SNP genotypes for about 65% of the 666 donors and used that subset as a discovery cohort. The study was designed to test whether signatures of past pathogen exposure could be identified by cataloging public T cell receptors. The number of typed donors differed by locus: about 620-640 for A, B, C, DRB1 and DQB1; roughly 510 for DQA1; some 610 for DPA1; and about 470 for DPB1. The study used immunosequencing to profile the T cell repertoires of approximately 630 subjects and linked those repertoires to cytomegalovirus serostatus. On average, 235,054 unique TCR beta nucleotide sequences were sequenced per donor among 398 genotyped donors of the cohort, with around 19% of those sequences being non-productive. The genetic ancestry cluster associated with self-reported Caucasian donors included 70% to 85% of the roughly 360 genotyped donors. Rather than drawing on any new phenotypic data, the later analysis identified candidate immune exposures from TCR beta sequences and the way those sequences occurred across donors. An early release covering some 640 HLA-typed donors comprised approximately 300 gigabases of sequencing data and 85 million or so unique TCR sequences. Donor age, sex, ethnicity and CMV serostatus were collected together with the repertoire data. A separate validation cohort of over a hundred different subjects was used in addition to the approximately 610-subject first cohort. To decide whether each TCR beta V gene segment behaved as functional or pseudogenic, an earlier analysis of some 600 of the donors relied on high-throughput TCR beta sequencing. Both class I and class II loci were covered by HLA typing, at four-digit resolution. All discovery cohort repertoires had been generated on a single sequencing platform. In a later analysis, previously published TCR beta repertoires from fewer than 750 donors were re-analyzed and high-resolution HLA genotyping was added so that TCR occurrence patterns could be studied. General findings and caveats noted by the study authors: The classifier was reported to diagnose cytomegalovirus status with high specificity and sensitivity in both the original cohort and the validation cohort. In a later analysis, TCR association rates were found to vary across HLA loci, with the most associated TCRs seen for DRB1 alleles and the fewest for HLA-C alleles. The study listed over 150 TCR beta chains as associated with cytomegalovirus. A later analysis reported that several top co-occurrence clusters appeared linked to parvovirus B19, influenza, CMV and Epstein-Barr virus. Specific HLA alleles were associated with 18,000 or so TCR beta sequences at a false discovery rate of 0.05 in a later analysis. According to the authors, the approach could potentially be generalized to other disease states and immunological phenotypes. Broadly in line with IMGT annotations, most TCR beta V segments showed up in productive rearrangements about 87% or about 30% of the time in an earlier analysis of approximately 600 of the donors. Compared with the roughly 700-donor mean, donors in an Asian-associated ancestry cluster had fewer N-insertions in productive TCRs, according to a later genetic analysis. Because some donors lacked HLA typing at each locus, the association tests relied only on the typed subset. When HLA alleles, especially DR and DQ, strongly co-occurred, attributing TCR associations to individual alleles was difficult. Some IMGT-functional V segments, including TRBV6-2 and TRBV6-3, could not be told apart with the 87-base-pair reads, so those segments were excluded. Because counts were too low, fewer than 20 rarely observed V segments, including chromosome 9 orphons, were excluded from the earlier analysis of around 640 of the donors. Presence/absence analyses assumed roughly uniform sequencing depth across donors, an assumption that may not hold. An association between a missense DCLRE1C variant and V-gene and J-gene trimming of TCR beta chains was found in a later genetic analysis and replicated in an independent cohort. Across donors, most TCR sequences were observed very rarely, whereas some public TCRs were present in many individuals. A group of highly shared sequence variants was considered likely to be a technical artifact of the sequencing pipeline. Linkage disequilibrium might explain the correlated functional status among segregating V segments, but an unknown experimental factor could not be ruled out. Most CMV-associated TCR beta chains appeared to be HLA-restricted in a later analysis, and the HLA associations seemed to be driven largely by CMV exposure. In this cohort, only TCR beta chains were sequenced, and detectable features were limited by the absence of alpha or paired-chain data. Compared with equally common non-associated chains, HLA-associated TCR beta chains in a later analysis were more clonally expanded and had lower generation probabilities. A further reported finding was that TCR beta sequences accurately predicted the HLA-A and HLA-B alleles for most subjects in the first cohort. A few of the identified cytomegalovirus-associated TCR beta chains were confirmed in vitro to be specific for cytomegalovirus antigens. The only immune exposure information available for the cohort was CMV serostatus.

This clone was found a few times. Its cognate antigen has yet to be identified. Base qualities are not provided; no much larger clone lies one nucleotide away. The library was prepared using the immunoSEQ multiplex PCR assay. A mixture of 60 forward primers for TCR Vbeta segments and 13 reverse primers for TCR Jbeta segments was used in the multiplex PCR. A multiplex PCR assay on genomic DNA amplified the CDR3 region of rearranged TCR beta genes. The amplified TCR beta libraries were sequenced on the Illumina HiSeq System as 87-base-pair reads. The authors processed their data as follows. A later analysis tallied roughly 78 million unique TCR beta chains across the 666 repertoires, and about 10 million of those chains were shared by two or more donors. To remove PCR and sequencing errors, raw reads were error-corrected and collapsed into unique sequences using a nearest-neighbor algorithm that merged closely related sequences. To assign V, D and J gene segments, CDR3 sequences were aligned to IMGT reference sequences. Each retained sequence needed at least a six-nucleotide match to both a V gene segment and a J gene segment. A rearrangement was called productive if the CDR3 had no stop codons and remained in frame with V and J, and every other rearrangement was called non-productive. CDR3 was defined by IMGT convention, running from the second conserved V-encoded cysteine to the conserved J-encoded phenylalanine. In an earlier analysis of approximately 500 of the donors, sequences lacking an unambiguous match to a single V gene segment were excluded. An earlier analysis of just under 600 of the donors called V segments functional above 56.7% productive rearrangements and segregating when the between-donor standard deviation exceeded 5%. A statistical classification framework was built to diagnose cytomegalovirus status from the catalog of TCR beta chain sequences. In a later analysis, TCR nucleotide sequences were compared against IMGT/GENE-DB human TR gene sequences so that V and J genes could be assigned. The TCRdist pipeline was used in a later analysis to assign CDR3 sequences and most-parsimonious VDJ recombination scenarios. In a later analysis, each TCR beta chain was defined by its CDR3 amino acid sequence together with its V-gene family, and reads without a unique V-gene family were excluded. To address suspected cross-contamination and a sequencing artifact, a later analysis removed roughly 580 highly shared, low-generation-probability nucleotide sequences. In a later analysis, a clonal expansion index was calculated for each public chain from normalized within-repertoire ranks of inferred template counts. In a later analysis, generation probabilities were computed using a VDJ recombination model fitted to out-of-frame rearrangements, and the results were checked against IGoR. In a later analysis, TCR-TCR, TCR-HLA and TCR-CMV co-occurrence was scored with hypergeometric tests, and a repertoire-size bias correction was applied to TCR pairs. False discovery rates were estimated in a later analysis by permuting HLA or CMV assignments 20 times. In a later analysis, co-occurring TCRs were grouped with DBSCAN, and TCRdist sequence similarity was added when clustering was performed within HLA-allele-positive subsets. Co-occurrence clustering excluded repertoires with fewer than 30,000 or more than 120,000 public chains, plus five with anomalous nucleotide sharing. Not all clones reach the TCRdb copy of this immuneACCESS table, which keeps in-frame sequences only. Checked studies attribute under half of the gap to unresolved V genes and leave the rest unexplained. V, J and clone size are those of that table, while D and trimming were read from the DNA. The sample table shows about 120,000 clones, and about four fifths are seen once. In total, the top ten clones hold 3% to 5% of the sample.

In total, roughly 670 healthy bone marrow donors made up the cohort. All cohort members were sampled while nominally healthy, although unrecorded immune exposures were likely present. The donor tested CMV seronegative, placing the donor among the 352 seronegative members of the cohort. A peripheral blood sample was collected from each donor, and TCR beta sequencing was performed on peripheral blood mononuclear cells. Genomic DNA was extracted from the blood cell samples with the Qiagen DNeasy Blood Extraction Kit. The CDR3 runs 14 amino acids, cysteine and phenylalanine included. The sequence is cut down to CDR3 DNA, 42 bases in frame from base 1. Trimmed from V: 3 bases; trimmed from J: 5 bases; junction bases lacking a gene match: 5. Reading the germline V gene gives CDR1 KGHSH and CDR2 LQKENI.

Rearrangement joined TRBV18 to TRBJ2-3, with 7 middle bases fitting TRBD1. The sequenced material came from PBMCs. The TCR was taken from a woman aged 25 to 39 in good health and CMV-seronegative. The CDR3 reads as follows: CASSPWAGGDTQYF. The nucleotide sequence reads TGTGCCAGCTCACCGTGGGCAGGGGGAGATACGCAGTATTTT.